The rows below give T cell receptor beta chains drawn from one sample of a study of cytomegalovirus exposure and HLA in healthy donors. This table comes from immunoSEQ multiplex PCR, and its TCRdb copy is limited to in-frame clones, with some not included. Among around 130,000 clones listed, 60% to 80% were seen once. Sequenced sample: PBMCs. These receptor sequences come from a woman aged 55 to 70 in good health and CMV-seropositive. CDR3s include the opening cysteine and the closing phenylalanine or tryptophan. The D gene is left open where the match is weak. Part of the rows lack a size; the others show once, few, many or a class for expanded clones.

v_call,clone_size,d_call,j_call,cdr3_nt,cdr3_aa
TRBV29-1,NA,NA,TRBJ1-4,TGCAGCGTTGAAGAAAGGGCAGGTAGCGAAAATGAAAAACTGTTTTTT,CSVEERAGSENEKLFF
TRBV12-5,NA,NA,TRBJ2-3,TGTGCTAGTGAAGCCCCGAACACAGATACGCAGTATTTT,CASEAPNTDTQYF
TRBV11-2,NA,TRBD2,TRBJ2-5,TGTGCCAGCAGCTTAGGGGCTAGCGGTGCGCAAGAGACCCAGTACTTC,CASSLGASGAQETQYF
TRBV27,NA,NA,TRBJ2-2,TGTGCCAGCAGTCCCCGACTGAACACCGGGGAGCTGTTTTTT,CASSPRLNTGELFF
TRBV6-5,once,TRBD1,TRBJ2-3,TGTGCCAGCAGTTTAACAGGGGGAGATACGCAGTATTTT,CASSLTGGDTQYF
TRBV14,NA,TRBD1,TRBJ1-2,TGTGCCAGCAGCCGGACAGGTCAACGCTATGGCTACACCTTC,CASSRTGQRYGYTF
TRBV11-2,few,NA,TRBJ2-7,TGTGCCAGCAGTCCAGAGGGGGGGAGGCAGTACTTC,CASSPEGGRQYF
TRBV7-9,NA,NA,TRBJ1-2,TGTGCCAGCAGCTTAGGGTCGGCCAGCGGGTATGGCTACACCTTC,CASSLGSASGYGYTF
TRBV4-1,NA,TRBD1,TRBJ1-4,TGCGCCAGCAGCCACGGACAGGGCTTTAATGAAAAACTGTTTTTT,CASSHGQGFNEKLFF
TRBV28,NA,NA,TRBJ2-1,TGTGCCAGCAGTTTCAGGGTCTATGAGCAGTTCTTC,CASSFRVYEQFF
TRBV5-1,NA,NA,TRBJ1-4,TGCGCCAGCAGCACCGGGACGGCGAGGCGGGAGGAAAAACTGTTTTTT,CASSTGTARREEKLFF
TRBV7-6,once,TRBD2,TRBJ2-1,TGTGCCAGCAGCTTAAGAGTCCTAGCGGGGGGTAGCAATGAGCAGTTCTTC,CASSLRVLAGGSNEQFF
TRBV7-9,NA,NA,TRBJ1-4,TGTGCCAGCACGGTCGATAGACACGAAAAACTGTTTTTT,CASTVDRHEKLFF
TRBV11-2,NA,TRBD2,TRBJ2-7,TGTGCCAGCAGCCTATCTAGCGGGGGGACCTACGAGCAGTACTTC,CASSLSSGGTYEQYF
TRBV19,NA,NA,TRBJ1-2,TGTGCCAGTAACCTACAGGGTTCAAGCTGCTACACCTTC,CASNLQGSSCYTF
TRBV6-5,NA,NA,TRBJ1-2,TGTGCCAGCAGCCCAGGGGATGGGTACTATGGCTACACCTTC,CASSPGDGYYGYTF
TRBV10-3,NA,TRBD1,TRBJ1-2,TGTGCCATCAGTGCTGGACAGGGTGGGGGGGGAGGCTACACCTTC,CAISAGQGGGGGYTF
TRBV7-3,NA,NA,TRBJ2-3,TGTGCCAGCAGCCCTTCCTACACAGATACGCAGTATTTT,CASSPSYTDTQYF
TRBV2,NA,TRBD1,TRBJ2-6,TGTGCCAGCAGTGACACAGGGGCCGGGGCCAACGTCCTGACTTTC,CASSDTGAGANVLTF
TRBV5-1,NA,NA,TRBJ1-1,TGCGCCAGCAGCTCGGAGGGGATGAACACTGAAGCTTTCTTT,CASSSEGMNTEAFF
TRBV19,few,NA,TRBJ1-1,TGTGCCAGTAGTCAGGGAACCGGCACTGAAGCTTTCTTT,CASSQGTGTEAFF
TRBV7-3,NA,TRBD1,TRBJ1-2,TGTGCCAGCAGCTTCGGACAGGTCTATGGCTACACCTTC,CASSFGQVYGYTF
TRBV4-1,few,TRBD2,TRBJ2-7,TGCGCCAGCAGCCAAACCGCGGGGGGGCCCTACGAGCAGTACTTC,CASSQTAGGPYEQYF
TRBV5-4,NA,NA,TRBJ1-1,TGTGCCAGCAGCTTGGGTTACTTATATGAAGCTTTCTTT,CASSLGYLYEAFF
TRBV9,NA,TRBD1,TRBJ2-7,TGTGCCAGCAGCGAGGGGAGACAGGGGAGGTCCTACGAGCAGTACTTC,CASSEGRQGRSYEQYF
TRBV9,NA,TRBD2,TRBJ2-3,TGTGCCAGCAGCGTAGCAAGTAGCGGGGGGGCTGGGGATACGCAGTATTTT,CASSVASSGGAGDTQYF
TRBV4-1,few,TRBD1,TRBJ2-1,TGCGCCAGCAGCCAAGATTTAACAGGGGGCGGAAATGAGCAGTTCTTC,CASSQDLTGGGNEQFF
TRBV2,NA,NA,TRBJ2-7,TGTGCCAGCAGTGAGGGCCCCGCCTCCTACGAGCAGTACTTC,CASSEGPASYEQYF
TRBV5-1,few,TRBD2,TRBJ2-5,TGCGCCAGCAGCTTGGAGGCCCACGGAGCGGGGGGCCCGCCGGGGACCCAGTACTTC,CASSLEAHGAGGPPGTQYF
TRBV5-1,NA,TRBD1,TRBJ1-2,TGCGCCAGCAGCCTTAACAGGGGTCCCTATGGCTACACCTTC,CASSLNRGPYGYTF
TRBV2,NA,NA,TRBJ2-3,TGTGCCAGCAACTGGCAGGGAGGCGCAGATACGCAGTATTTT,CASNWQGGADTQYF
TRBV19,NA,TRBD1,TRBJ1-1,TGTGCCAGTACCCTAAACCGGTACAGGGGAGATACTGAAGCTTTCTTT,CASTLNRYRGDTEAFF
TRBV29-1,NA,NA,TRBJ1-2,TGCAGCGTTGAACGGGGGGAGGACTATGGCTACACCTTC,CSVERGEDYGYTF
TRBV9,once,TRBD1,TRBJ1-1,TGTGCCAGCAGCCCAGATCTAAGGACAGGGATGAACACTGAAGCTTTCTTT,CASSPDLRTGMNTEAFF
TRBV6-6,few,TRBD2,TRBJ2-2,TGTGCCAGCAGTCAACTCGGGGGGGGTTTCTACGGGGAGCTGTTTTTT,CASSQLGGGFYGELFF
TRBV7-9,NA,NA,TRBJ2-4,TGTGCCAGCAGCCCATCGACTGGCCAAAACATTCAGTACTTC,CASSPSTGQNIQYF
TRBV11-2,NA,NA,TRBJ1-2,TGTGCCAGCAGCACCCGTCCGGACCCCTACCGGGGCTATGGCTACACCTTC,CASSTRPDPYRGYGYTF
TRBV5-6,NA,TRBD1,TRBJ1-4,TGTGCCAGCAGCCGACAGGGTTTCAATGAAAAACTGTTTTTT,CASSRQGFNEKLFF
TRBV6-5,few,TRBD1,TRBJ1-5,TGTGCCAGCAGTTACGGGGGACAGGGGCAGCCCCAGCATTTT,CASSYGGQGQPQHF
TRBV7-9,NA,NA,TRBJ1-2,TGTGCCAGCAGCAAAAATTCTGACGGTTGGGCCTATGGCTACACCTTC,CASSKNSDGWAYGYTF
TRBV19,NA,NA,TRBJ1-5,TGTGCCAGTAGTCCCTTCCGGGAGGGGCGCAATCAGCCCCAGCATTTT,CASSPFREGRNQPQHF
TRBV7-3,NA,TRBD2,TRBJ2-3,TGTGCCAGCAGCTTACTAGCGGGGGGGTCAGATACGCAGTATTTT,CASSLLAGGSDTQYF
TRBV7-8,once,NA,TRBJ2-7,TGTGCCAGCAGCCCAACTCTGACAAGCTACGAGCAGTACTTC,CASSPTLTSYEQYF
TRBV10-1,NA,NA,TRBJ2-3,TGCGCCAGCAGTGGTAGGGGAAGCACAGATACGCAGTATTTT,CASSGRGSTDTQYF
TRBV2,NA,TRBD1,TRBJ2-2,TGTGCCAGCAGACCGGGACAGGGAAACACCGGGGAGCTGTTTTTT,CASRPGQGNTGELFF
TRBV5-8,NA,NA,TRBJ2-3,TGTGCCAGCAGCTCGGTGGGGAGCGGACTTACAGATACGCAGTATTTT,CASSSVGSGLTDTQYF
TRBV4-2,NA,TRBD1,TRBJ1-1,TGTGCCAGCAGCCAAGAGGGGGACAGGGGGAACACTGAAGCTTTCTTT,CASSQEGDRGNTEAFF
TRBV7-3,NA,NA,TRBJ1-1,TGTGCCAGCAGCTTAACGGCAGGGGTGAACACTGAAGCTTTCTTT,CASSLTAGVNTEAFF
TRBV6-5,NA,TRBD2,TRBJ2-1,TGTGCCAGCAGAGCCCTAGCGGAACTAGTTCATGAGCAGTTCTTC,CASRALAELVHEQFF
TRBV6-6,NA,NA,TRBJ1-1,TGTGCCAGCAGCCCCCGAGGGGGGGCGAACACTGAAGCTTTCTTT,CASSPRGGANTEAFF